This T cell receptor (beta chain) was sequenced in a study of identical twins. Findings of the study overall: Shared out-of-frame alpha sequences (those common to twins) showed excess low generation probability. Fewer insertions characterized abundant cord blood beta clonotypes, whereas memory repertoires showed none.

Trimming took 2 bases from V and 2 from J; bases not matched to a gene: 7. Germline V CDR1 and CDR2: SGHVS, FQNEAQ. The CDR3 has 17 residues. Addition of a universal primer site occurred through template switching, and cDNA carried unique molecular identifiers. MiXCR was run by TCRdb on the 5' RACE reads, yielding one entry per CDR3 protein. This table holds 1.5 million to 2 million distinct CDR3 sequences, under 35% found once. In every case, the donor was a healthy Caucasian. A word on this clonotype: Its antigen is still unknown.

The chain links TRBV7-8 to TRBJ2-4; 9 positions agree with TRBD1. Source material: cord blood. The TCR originated in a newborn girl in good health. This chain's CDR3 is CASSLYAQGATKNIQYF. CDR3 DNA sequence: TGTGCCAGCAGCTTATACGCACAGGGGGCTACCAAAAACATTCAGTACTTC.